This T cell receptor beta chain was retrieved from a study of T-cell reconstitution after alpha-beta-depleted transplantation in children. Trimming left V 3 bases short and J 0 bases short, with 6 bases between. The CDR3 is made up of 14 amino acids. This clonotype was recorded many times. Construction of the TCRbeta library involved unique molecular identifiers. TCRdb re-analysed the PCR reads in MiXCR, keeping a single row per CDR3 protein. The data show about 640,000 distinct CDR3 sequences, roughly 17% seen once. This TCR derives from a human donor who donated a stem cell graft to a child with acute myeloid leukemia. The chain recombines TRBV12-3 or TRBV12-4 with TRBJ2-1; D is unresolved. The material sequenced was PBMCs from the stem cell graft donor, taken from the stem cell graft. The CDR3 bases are TGTGCCAGCAGTTTTGCGTACTCCTACAATGAGCAGTTCTTC. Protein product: CASSFAYSYNEQFF.